Presented here are 20 T cell receptor beta chains from one specimen sequenced in a study of early T cells in non-severe SARS-CoV-2 infection. TCRdb recomputed calls from the 5' RACE reads with MiXCR, one row per CDR3 protein. This sample has tens of thousands of distinct CDR3 sequences, with roughly 8.8% found just once. Sequences were obtained from whole blood. The receptors derive from an adult who was a healthcare worker with PCR-confirmed SARS-CoV-2 infection or an uninfected control (not recorded which).

This clonotype has at least ten counts. The chain couples TRBV13 to TRBJ1-1, with 8 bases lining up with TRBD1. Germline V lookup: CDR1 PRHDT, CDR2 FYEKMQ (reference sequence). V gave up 5 bases and J gave up 4 bases; unmatched junction bases: 18. This CDR3 spans 18 amino acids. The CDR3 here is CASSAVPLGGDRGTEAFF. The CDR3, as DNA: TGTGCCAGCAGCGCGGTGCCTCTGGGGGGAGACAGGGGCACTGAAGCTTTCTTT.

This clonotype was seen more than once but under ten times. The genes are TRBV24-1 and TRBJ2-2; 7 nucleotides line up with TRBD1. The CDR3 length is 14 residues. Per germline, CDR1 KGHDR and CDR2 SFDVKD. V dropped 5 bases and J dropped 6; count of bases not matched to a gene: 5. CDR3 DNA sequence: TGTGCCACCAGTGGGCCAGGGGGTTCCGGGGAGCTGTTTTTT. Translated: CATSGPGGSGELFF.

In its sample, this clonotype was seen many times. V is TRBV7-3 and J is TRBJ2-1, with D tentatively TRBD2 (5 bases). The CDR3 extends over 11 amino acids. CDR1 and CDR2 from the germline V gene are SGHTA and FQGTGA. V lost 5 bases and J lost 9, with 8 bases in between. The CDR3 loop reads CASSTGSEQFF. As DNA, the CDR3 is TGTGCCAGCAGCACGGGGAGTGAGCAGTTCTTC.

With respect to this clonotype: One junction end does not reproduce the germline sequence, and a read error may be involved. The chain uses TRBV3-1 and TRBJ2-4; perhaps TRBD1 as D (6 bases). This CDR3 is built from 11 residues. CDR1 and CDR2 (germline): LGHDT, YNNKEL (reference sequence). Written as DNA, the CDR3 is TGTGCCAGCAGCTACCGGGACATTGAGTACTTC. Its translation: CASSYRDIEYF.

This clonotype occurred many times. The chain recombines TRBV20-1 with TRBJ2-7, with TRBD1 identical over 7 bases. The germline gives CDR1 DFQATT, CDR2 SNEGSKA (reference sequence). V lost 6 bases, J lost 6 bases, and 8 bases stayed unmatched. This CDR3 region has 12 residues. CDR3 in DNA: TGCAGTGCCGGGGACAGCGACTCCGAGCAGTACTTC. The encoded protein is CSAGDSDSEQYF.

The chain recombines TRBV12-3 or TRBV12-4 with TRBJ2-7; a weak D match, TRBD2 (5 bases). Deletions cut 3 bases from V and 1 base from J, with 7 bases between. The CDR3 runs to 13 residues. The CDR3, as DNA: TGTGCCAGCAGTTTCGGGGAGTCCTACGAGCAGTACTTC. Protein: CASSFGESYEQYF.

The CDR3 nucleotides are TGTGCCAGCAGCCAAAACTATGGCTACACCTTC. This translates into CASSQNYGYTF. The V and J genes are TRBV3-1 and TRBJ1-2; D is uncertain. There are 11 residues in the CDR3. V was pared by 2 bases and J by 2 bases, with 0 bases between. Looked up from germline, CDR1 is LGHDT and CDR2 is YNNKEL (reference sequence). The full variable domain, completed using reference TRBV3-1 and TRBJ1-2, is DTAVSQTPKYLVTQMGNDKSIKCEQNLGHDTMYWYKQDSKKFLKIMFSYNNKELIINETVPNRFSPKSPDKAHLNLHINSLELGDSAVYFCASSQNYGYTFGSGTRLTVV.

This clonotype was seen a few times. V and J are TRBV3-1 and TRBJ1-1; D gene uncertain. The germline CDR1 and CDR2 sequences are LGHDT and YNNKEL (reference sequence). The CDR3 is 14 amino acids. V lost 3 bases to trimming and J lost 0 bases, with 8 bases between them. CDR3 sequence reads: CASSQQAVNTEAFF. In nucleotides, the CDR3 is TGTGCCAGCAGCCAGCAGGCCGTGAACACTGAAGCTTTCTTT.

V is TRBV29-1 and J is TRBJ2-1; TRBD2 matches at 7 bases. The junction had 10 bases not matched to a gene; V was cut back by 2 bases and J by 9 bases. The CDR3 spans 14 residues. Germline values: CDR1 SQVTM, CDR2 ANQGSEA. CDR3 bases: TGCAGCGTTGAATCACGACTAGCATCCGCTGAGCAGTTCTTC. This sequence encodes CSVESRLASAEQFF.

This clonotype was recorded at least ten times. J is TRBJ1-2 and V is TRBV30; 7 nucleotides match TRBD1. The CDR3 is 12 residues long. Per germline, CDR1 GTSNPN and CDR2 SVGIG (reference sequence). The V segment lost 2 bases and the J segment 8 bases; nucleotides outside the gene matches: 5. As DNA, the CDR3 is TGTGCCTGGAGTCACCCAGGGGGGGGCTACACCTTC. This sequence encodes CAWSHPGGGYTF.

The gene calls are TRBV3-1 and TRBJ2-1, with D uncertain. V shed 1 base and J shed 10 bases, with 11 bases lying between them. CDR1 and CDR2 (germline): LGHDT, YNNKEL (reference sequence). CDR3 length: 13 amino acids. CDR3 DNA: TGTGCCAGCAGCCAAGTCGAAGCAGGCGAGCAGTTCTTC. Residues: CASSQVEAGEQFF.

The chain carries TRBV30 and TRBJ2-1; D unclear. Trimming pared 8 bases from V and 6 bases from J, leaving 11 bases between. The CDR3 has 11 amino acids. In germline, CDR1 is GTSNPN, CDR2 SVGIG (reference sequence). Written as DNA, the CDR3 is TGTGCCCTGAAAGAGTTCAATGAGCAGTTCTTC. The encoded protein is CALKEFNEQFF.

This clonotype was detected a few times. The rearrangement joins TRBV6-1 to TRBJ2-5, with D tentatively TRBD1 (5 bases). CDR1 is MNHNS and CDR2 is SASEGT in the germline V gene. V lost 6 bases, J lost 0 bases, and 8 bases lay in between. CDR3 length: 13 residues. Written as DNA, the CDR3 is TGTGCCAGCAGGGACAACCACCAAGAGACCCAGTACTTC. It translates to CASRDNHQETQYF.

The chain couples TRBV7-8 to TRBJ2-2, with 7 bases fitting TRBD1. V was clipped by 5 bases and J by 6 bases; unmatched bases: 9. The germline CDR1 and CDR2 sequences are SGHVS and FQNEAQ. The CDR3 contains 15 residues. CDR3 loop: CASSTRDSRSGELFF. CDR3 DNA: TGTGCCAGCAGCACCCGGGACAGCCGTTCCGGGGAGCTGTTTTTT.

This chain connects TRBV30 to TRBJ1-2; D may be TRBD1 (5 bases). This CDR3 spans 12 amino acids. V was shortened by 3 bases and J by 13 bases, with 18 bases between the two germline ends. The V gene's germline CDR1 is GTSNPN and CDR2 SVGIG (reference sequence). CDR3 coding DNA: TGTGCCTGGAGCAGGGCGCAGGGTGAATGCACCTTC. As protein: CAWSRAQGECTF. Using reference TRBV30 and TRBJ1-2 for the parts outside the CDR3, the full variable domain is SQTIHQWPATLVQPVGSPLSLECTVEGTSNPNLYWYRQAAGRGLQLLFYSVGIGQISSEVPQNLSASRPQDRQFILSSKKLLLSDSGFYLCAWSRAQGECTFGSGTRLTVV.

This clonotype was seen a few times. CDR3 region: CASSLGQDNSPLHF. CDR3 DNA sequence: TGCGCCAGCAGCTTGGGACAGGATAATTCACCCCTCCACTTT. V is TRBV5-1 and J is TRBJ1-6, with D possibly matching TRBD1 (6 bases). This CDR3 region has 14 residues. V lost 0 bases and J 5 bases, leaving 6 bases between the germline ends. Germline lookup yields CDR1 SGHRS and CDR2 YFSETQ.

The chain recombines TRBV30 with TRBJ2-7; D might be TRBD2 (6 bases). The V gene lost 2 bases and the J gene lost 1 base, with 12 bases spanning the gap. The CDR3 spans 14 residues. Germline V gene data show CDR1 as GTSNPN and CDR2 as SVGIG (reference sequence). The CDR3 region is CAWSIGGPSYEQYF. In DNA, the CDR3 is TGTGCCTGGAGTATCGGGGGACCGTCCTACGAGCAGTACTTC.

The table lists this clonotype with many counts. The V and J genes are TRBV30 and TRBJ1-2; D call uncertain. Trimming removed 3 bases at V and 6 bases at J, with 14 bases between. The CDR3 runs to 13 residues. Germline V CDR1 and CDR2: GTSNPN, SVGIG (reference sequence). The CDR3 DNA follows: TGTGCCTGGAGGGCTCTCCAAACCCATGGCTACACCTTC. Protein: CAWRALQTHGYTF.

This chain connects TRBV28 to TRBJ1-6; 7 bases match TRBD1. CDR1 is MDHEN, CDR2 SYDVKM, per germline. CDR3 size: 13 residues. The V segment lost 11 bases and the J segment 8 bases; nucleotides outside the gene matches: 9. The CDR3 nucleotides are TGTGCCGGTAAACAGGGGAAGGATTCACCCCTCCACTTT. Translation gives CAGKQGKDSPLHF. The whole variable domain, filled in from reference TRBV28 and TRBJ1-6, reads DVKVTQSSRYLVKRTGEKVFLECVQDMDHENMFWYRQDPGLGLRLIYFSYDVKMKEKGDIPEGYSVSREKKERFSLILESASTNQTSMYLCAGKQGKDSPLHFGNGTRLTVT.

Relative to its sample, this clonotype is medium-sized. The chain joins TRBV25-1 to TRBJ2-2; D is uncertain. Germline values: CDR1 MGHDK, CDR2 SYGVNS. The CDR3 has 12 amino acids. V lost 3 bases and J lost 8, with 7 bases in between. This CDR3 reads CASSDSAGELFF. The CDR3 DNA reads TGTGCCAGCAGTGACTCCGCGGGGGAGCTGTTTTTT.